In this sample, the clone carrying this TCR beta chain turned up many times. Its antigen is currently unknown. This sample is part of a study of regulatory T cells in long-lasting Graves disease. On the study more broadly: In persistent Graves' disease, antithyroid drugs had been taken for over 5 years and TSH receptor antibodies stayed positive.

Building of the TCR beta libraries involved iRepertoire HTBI primers and Arm-PCR of CDR3 regions. TCRdb called the multiplex PCR reads again in MiXCR, with one record for every CDR3 protein. Of almost 350,000 distinct CDR3 sequences listed, about 20% were seen once; the top ten hold around 30%. With 5 bases removed from V and 4 bases from J, the gap between germline ends came to 17 bases. CDR1 is SNHLY, CDR2 FYNNEI, per germline. This CDR3 comprises 15 residues. Regarding time point: persistent/refractory GD, antithyroid drugs over 5 years with positive TRAb. PBMCs provided the RNA from which the TCR library was made. The authors drew approximately 9 milliliters of peripheral blood into EDTA tubes. Overall study results and limits: It is possible that accuracy was reduced by the small size of the sample. The study found persistent patients shared more public clonotypes (2,741) than new patients (about 990).

The clonotype originates from a female donor with Graves disease. The sequencing here drew on peripheral blood mononuclear cells (PBMCs), taken when the disease was refractory, from a patient treated with antithyroid drugs. The V call is TRBV2, the J call TRBJ1-2; D uncertain. The DNA for the CDR3 is TGTGCCAGCAGTTTCCGGGATTCTCCAATCTATGGCTACACCTTC. Its protein product is CASSFRDSPIYGYTF. Full variable domain (outside the CDR3, taken from reference TRBV2 and TRBJ1-2): EPEVTQTPSHQVTQMGQEVILRCVPISNHLYFYWYRQILGQKVEFLVSFYNNEISEKSEIFDDQFSVERPDGSNFTLKIRSTKLEDSAMYFCASSFRDSPIYGYTFGSGTRLTVV.